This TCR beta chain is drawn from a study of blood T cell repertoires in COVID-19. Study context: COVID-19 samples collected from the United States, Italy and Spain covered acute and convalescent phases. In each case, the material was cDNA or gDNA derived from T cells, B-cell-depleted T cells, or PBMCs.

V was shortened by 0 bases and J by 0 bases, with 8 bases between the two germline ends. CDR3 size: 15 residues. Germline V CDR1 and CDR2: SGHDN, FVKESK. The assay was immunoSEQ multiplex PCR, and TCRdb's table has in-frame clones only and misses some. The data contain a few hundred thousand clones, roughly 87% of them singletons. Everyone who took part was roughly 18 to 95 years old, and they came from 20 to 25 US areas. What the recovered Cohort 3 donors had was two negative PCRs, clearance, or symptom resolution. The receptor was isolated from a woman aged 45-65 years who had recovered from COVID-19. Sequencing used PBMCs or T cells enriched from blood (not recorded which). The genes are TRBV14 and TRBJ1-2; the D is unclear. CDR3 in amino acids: CASSQDRRANYGYTF. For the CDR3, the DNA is TGTGCCAGCAGCCAAGATAGGAGAGCTAACTATGGCTACACCTTC.